This T cell receptor (beta chain) was sequenced for a study of T-cell memory formation after mild COVID-19. Study outcomes and limitations: Among clones contracting day 15 to 85, CD4/CD8 was balanced, whereas later expanders leaned CD4+. The main location of contracting CD4+ clones was CM and EM, and that of contracting CD8+ clones was EMRA.

In regard to this clonotype: What it binds is not known.

Using constant-segment primers, 5'RACE produced TCR alpha and TCR beta cDNA libraries carrying sample barcodes and UMIs. From the 5' RACE reads, TCRdb called clonotypes with MiXCR, one entry per CDR3 protein. This sample has hundreds of thousands of distinct CDR3 sequences, with 25% to 30% found just once. The TCR was taken from an adult woman who had mild COVID-19 (a few samples of this study predate the infection). Cell type and time point are not known. Sequencing was carried out using PBMCs or a T cell subset sorted from them (not recorded which).

The CDR3 DNA sequence: TGTGCCAGCAGCCGAGCAGGGACGGCTGATGAAAAACTGTTTTTT. This gives the protein CASSRAGTADEKLFF. The genes are TRBV5-4 and TRBJ1-4, with D possibly being TRBD1 (5 bases). Germline CDR1 SGHNT, CDR2 YYREEE (reference sequence). This CDR3 comprises 15 residues. Trimming took 4 bases from V and 6 from J, leaving 16 bases between them.